The 14 T cell receptor beta chains listed next were all sequenced from one sample in a study of blood T cell repertoires in COVID-19. Produced via immunoSEQ multiplex PCR; TCRdb's table is partial and in-frame only. The table lists about 140,000 clones, around 80% of them singletons. The specimen sequenced was peripheral blood. These receptors all stem from a woman at least 80 years old with active or convalescent COVID-19.

This clone was recorded only once. J is TRBJ1-1 and V is TRBV5-5, with D possibly matching TRBD1 (5 bases). Between the trimmed V and J ends, which lost 4 bases and 4 bases, there was a span of 17 bases. The germline CDR1 and CDR2 sequences are SGHKS and YYEKEE (reference sequence). The CDR3 sequence is 15 residues long. As DNA, the CDR3 is TGTGCCAGCAGCCCCGGGGGTTGGTGGGGCACTGAAGCTTTCTTT. Encoded protein: CASSPGGWWGTEAFF.

V is TRBV5-1 and J is TRBJ1-3; 8 nucleotides align to TRBD1. V lost 2 bases to trimming and J lost 4 bases; unmatched junction nucleotides: 5. The CDR3 contains 15 residues. Germline-derived CDR1 and CDR2 are SGHRS and YFSETQ. DNA for the CDR3: TGCGCCAGCAGCTTCGGACAGGGTCCCGGAAACACCATATATTTT. Its protein product is CASSFGQGPGNTIYF.

This chain links TRBV19 with TRBJ2-3; the match to TRBD2 covers 9 bases. The V gene's germline CDR1 is LNHDA and CDR2 SQIVND (reference sequence). The CDR3 has 16 residues. V lost 2 bases, J lost 8 bases, and 11 bases stayed unmatched. The CDR3 nucleotides are TGTGCCAGTAGTATATGGGCGGGGGGGCCACCCGTTACGCAGTATTTT. It codes for CASSIWAGGPPVTQYF.

The CDR3 here is CASSTGTSRYNEQFF. The DNA for the CDR3 is TGTGCCAGCAGCACCGGGACTAGCCGATACAATGAGCAGTTCTTC. The chain is built from TRBV28 and TRBJ2-1, with 9 bases matching TRBD2. The CDR3 extends over 15 amino acids. The germline gives CDR1 MDHEN, CDR2 SYDVKM. The ends lost 6 bases at V and 4 bases at J; junction bases unmatched: 7.

The chain carries TRBV11-2 and TRBJ2-5; D gene uncertain. The CDR3 totals 16 residues. CDR1 and CDR2 (germline): SGHAT, FQNNGV. V lost 5 bases, J lost 5 bases, and 21 bases lay in between. CDR3 sequence (DNA): TGTGCCAGCAGCCTTTCATCTTCCCAGCTGAGGGAGACCCAGTACTTC. This encodes CASSLSSSQLRETQYF.

The chain has TRBV6-5 and TRBJ1-4; 9 nucleotides agree with TRBD1. J lost 5 bases, V lost 4 bases, and 2 bases had no gene match. CDR1 and CDR2 from the germline V gene are MNHEY and SVGAGI. The CDR3 extends over 14 amino acids. CDR3 DNA sequence: TGTGCCAGCAGTTGGACAGGGGAAAATGAAAAACTGTTTTTT. Residues: CASSWTGENEKLFF.

This clone occurred a few times. The chain joins TRBV27 to TRBJ1-2; 9 nucleotides match TRBD1. Germline CDR1 and CDR2: MNHEY and SMNVEV (reference sequence). Trimming took 3 bases from V and 4 from J; bases not matched to a gene: 9. CDR3 size: 16 residues. The CDR3 loop reads CASSFSQQGAGYGYTF. The CDR3, as DNA: TGTGCCAGCAGTTTTTCCCAACAGGGGGCTGGCTATGGCTACACCTTC.

This clone has only a few counts. V and J are TRBV5-1 and TRBJ1-6; 8 bases agree with TRBD1. The V gene's germline CDR1 is SGHRS and CDR2 YFSETQ. V gave up 4 bases and J gave up 3 bases; unmatched junction bases: 9. CDR3 length: 17 residues. CDR3 region: CASSPGRTGSYNSPLHF. For the CDR3, the DNA is TGCGCCAGCAGCCCGGGTCGGACAGGGAGCTATAATTCACCCCTCCACTTT.

This chain links TRBV20-1 with TRBJ1-2; D is ambiguous. Germline V gives CDR1 DFQATT, CDR2 SNEGSKA (reference sequence). Trimming stripped 5 bases from V and 2 bases from J, with 6 bases between. The CDR3 covers 11 residues. The CDR3 is CSAVSNYGYTF. CDR3 sequence (DNA): TGCAGTGCTGTGAGCAACTATGGCTACACCTTC.

The V and J genes are TRBV4-3 and TRBJ2-2, with TRBD1 matching 8 bases. CDR1 is LGHNA and CDR2 is YSLEER in the germline V gene. The CDR3 is 16 amino acids. The ends lost 4 bases at V and 3 bases at J; junction bases unmatched: 7. The CDR3: CASSRSGTGDTGELFF. CDR3 in DNA: TGCGCCAGCAGCCGTTCCGGGACAGGCGACACCGGGGAGCTGTTTTTT.

The gene calls are TRBV25-1 and TRBJ1-1; D gene unclear. V lost 1 base, J lost 5 bases, and 8 bases lay in between. The V gene's germline CDR1 is MGHDK and CDR2 SYGVNS. The CDR3 runs 13 residues. This CDR3 reads CASSEFTGTEAFF. DNA for the CDR3: TGTGCCAGCAGTGAATTCACCGGGACTGAAGCTTTCTTT.

The CDR3 DNA reads TGTGCCAGCAGCTTAAACCGGGGGGGCCTGTACAATGAGCAGTTCTTC. It translates to CASSLNRGGLYNEQFF. The chain is built from TRBV7-2 and TRBJ2-1, with 8 bases matching TRBD2. After removal of 2 bases from V and 4 bases from J, the junction contained 7 bases not matched to a gene. CDR1 is SGHTA, CDR2 FQGNSA, per germline. The length of the CDR3 is 16 residues. Together with reference TRBV7-2 and TRBJ2-1, the CDR3 gives the full variable domain: GAGVSQSPSNKVTEKGKDVELRCDPISGHTALYWYRQSLGQGLEFLIYFQGNSAPDKSGLPSDRFSAERTGGSVSTLTIQRTQQEDSAVYLCASSLNRGGLYNEQFFGPGTRLTVL.

The J gene is TRBJ2-3, the V gene TRBV7-2; the D gene is possibly TRBD2 (5 bases). The germline V gene has CDR1 SGHTA and CDR2 FQGNSA. The CDR3 contains 14 residues. Trimming removed 0 bases at V and 2 bases at J, with 6 bases between. Here the CDR3 DNA reads TGTGCCAGCAGCTTAGCAGGACTCACAGATACGCAGTATTTT. Protein product: CASSLAGLTDTQYF.

The CDR3 here is CASSLGRGYGYTF. DNA for the CDR3: TGTGCCAGCAGTTTGGGGCGTGGCTATGGCTACACCTTC. The chain employs TRBV27 and TRBJ1-2, with D tentatively TRBD1 (5 bases). Looked up from germline, CDR1 is MNHEY and CDR2 is SMNVEV (reference sequence). The V and J ends lost 3 bases and 4 bases respectively, with 9 bases between them. The CDR3 has 13 amino acids.